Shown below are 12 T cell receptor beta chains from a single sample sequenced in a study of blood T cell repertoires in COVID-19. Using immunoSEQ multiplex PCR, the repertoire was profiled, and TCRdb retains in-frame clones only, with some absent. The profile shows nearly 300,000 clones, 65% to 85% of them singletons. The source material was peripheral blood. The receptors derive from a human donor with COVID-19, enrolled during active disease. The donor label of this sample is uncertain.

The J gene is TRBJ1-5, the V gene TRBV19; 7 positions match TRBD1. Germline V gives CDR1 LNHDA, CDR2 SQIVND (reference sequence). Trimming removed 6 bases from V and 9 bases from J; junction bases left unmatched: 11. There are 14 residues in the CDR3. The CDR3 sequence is CASREQGPVGPQHF. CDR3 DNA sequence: TGTGCCAGTAGGGAACAGGGGCCCGTGGGGCCCCAGCATTTT.

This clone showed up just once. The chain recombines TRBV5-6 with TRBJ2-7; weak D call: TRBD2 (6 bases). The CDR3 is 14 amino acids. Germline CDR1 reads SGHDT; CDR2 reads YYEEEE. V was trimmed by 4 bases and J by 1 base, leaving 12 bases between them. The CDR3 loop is CASSIYGGSYEQYF. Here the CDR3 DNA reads TGTGCCAGCAGCATATATGGGGGGTCCTACGAGCAGTACTTC.

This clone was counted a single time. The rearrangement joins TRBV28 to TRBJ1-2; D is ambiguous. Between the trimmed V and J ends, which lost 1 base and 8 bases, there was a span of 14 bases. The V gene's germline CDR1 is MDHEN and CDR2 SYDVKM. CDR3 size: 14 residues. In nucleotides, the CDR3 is TGTGCCAGCAGTTTATCGTCCGACGGAGAAGGCTACACCTTC. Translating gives CASSLSSDGEGYTF.

The CDR3 reads CASSEAGPLTEAFF. The CDR3 coding sequence is TGTGCCAGCAGTGAGGCAGGGCCCCTCACTGAAGCTTTCTTT. This chain links TRBV6-1 with TRBJ1-1, with D tentatively TRBD1 (5 bases). This CDR3 is built from 14 residues. Trimming cost V 3 bases and J 4 bases, with 12 bases left between them. Germline CDR1 reads MNHNS; CDR2 reads SASEGT.

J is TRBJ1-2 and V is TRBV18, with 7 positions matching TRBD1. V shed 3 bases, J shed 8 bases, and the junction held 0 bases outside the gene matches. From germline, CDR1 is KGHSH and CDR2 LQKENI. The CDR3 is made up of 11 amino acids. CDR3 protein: CASSPDRGYTF. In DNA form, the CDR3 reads TGTGCCAGCTCACCGGACAGGGGCTACACCTTC.

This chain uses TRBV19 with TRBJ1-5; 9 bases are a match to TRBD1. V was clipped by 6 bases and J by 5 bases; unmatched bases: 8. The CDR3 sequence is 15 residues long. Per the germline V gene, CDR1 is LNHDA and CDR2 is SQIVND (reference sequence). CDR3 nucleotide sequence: TGTGCCAGTAGCTTCCGGGACAGGGAGGATCAGCCCCAGCATTTT. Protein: CASSFRDREDQPQHF.

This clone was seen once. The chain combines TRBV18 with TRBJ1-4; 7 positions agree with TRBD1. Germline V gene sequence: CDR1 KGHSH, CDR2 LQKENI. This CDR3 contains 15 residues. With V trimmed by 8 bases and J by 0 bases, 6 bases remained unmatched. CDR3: CASTGQNATNEKLFF. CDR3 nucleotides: TGTGCCAGCACGGGACAGAACGCAACTAATGAAAAACTGTTTTTT.

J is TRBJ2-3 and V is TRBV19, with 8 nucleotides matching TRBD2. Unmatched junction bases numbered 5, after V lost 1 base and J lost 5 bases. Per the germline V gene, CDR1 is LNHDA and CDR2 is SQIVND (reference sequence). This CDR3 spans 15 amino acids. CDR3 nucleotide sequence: TGTGCCAGTAGTATAGCCGGGAGGGCGAAAGATACGCAGTATTTT. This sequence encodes CASSIAGRAKDTQYF.

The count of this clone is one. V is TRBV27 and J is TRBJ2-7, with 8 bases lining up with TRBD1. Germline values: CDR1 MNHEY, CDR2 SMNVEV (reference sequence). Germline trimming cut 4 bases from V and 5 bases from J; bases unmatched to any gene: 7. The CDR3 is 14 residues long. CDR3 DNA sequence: TGTGCCAGCAGTTCCCCTGCAGGGGGCGACGAGCAGTACTTC. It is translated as CASSSPAGGDEQYF.

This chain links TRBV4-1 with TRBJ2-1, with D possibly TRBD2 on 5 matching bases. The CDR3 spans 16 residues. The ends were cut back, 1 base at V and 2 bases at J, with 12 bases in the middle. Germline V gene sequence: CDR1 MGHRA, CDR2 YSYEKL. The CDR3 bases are TGCGCCAGCAGCCAAGGGGCCCGGGGAACCTACAATGAGCAGTTCTTC. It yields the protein CASSQGARGTYNEQFF.

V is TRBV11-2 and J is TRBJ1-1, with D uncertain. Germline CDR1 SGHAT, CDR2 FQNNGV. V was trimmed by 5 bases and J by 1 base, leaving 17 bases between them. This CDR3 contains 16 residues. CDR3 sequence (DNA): TGTGCCAGCAGCCGACGCTTAATGGGGAGGAACACTGAAGCTTTCTTT. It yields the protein CASSRRLMGRNTEAFF.

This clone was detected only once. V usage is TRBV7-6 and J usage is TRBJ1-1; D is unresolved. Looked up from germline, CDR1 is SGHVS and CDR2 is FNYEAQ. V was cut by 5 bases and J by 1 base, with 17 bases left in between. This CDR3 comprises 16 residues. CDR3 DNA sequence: TGTGCCAGCAGCGCCGCCGGGTCCCGGGGGAACACTGAAGCTTTCTTT. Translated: CASSAAGSRGNTEAFF. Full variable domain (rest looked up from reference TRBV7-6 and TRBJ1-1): GAGVSQSPRYKVTKRGQDVALRCDPISGHVSLYWYRQALGQGPEFLTYFNYEAQQDKSGLPNDRFSAERPEGSISTLTIQRTEQRDSAMYRCASSAAGSRGNTEAFFGQGTRLTVV.